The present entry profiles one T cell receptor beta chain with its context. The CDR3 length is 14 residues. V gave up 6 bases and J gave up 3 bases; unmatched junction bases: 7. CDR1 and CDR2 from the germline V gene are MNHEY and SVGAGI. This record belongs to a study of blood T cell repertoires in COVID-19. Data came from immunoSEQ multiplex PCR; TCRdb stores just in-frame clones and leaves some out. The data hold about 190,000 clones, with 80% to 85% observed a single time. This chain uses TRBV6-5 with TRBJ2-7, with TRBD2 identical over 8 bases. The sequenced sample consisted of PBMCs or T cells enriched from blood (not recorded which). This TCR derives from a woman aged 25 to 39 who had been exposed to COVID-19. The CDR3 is CASRSGGLYYEQYF. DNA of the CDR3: TGTGCCAGCAGGAGCGGGGGTCTGTACTACGAGCAGTACTTC.